Sequencing of this T cell receptor (beta chain) was carried out in a study of T cell repertoires in cytomegalovirus infection. Overall study context: Indicated by public TCR beta signatures were CMV infection and matching HLA type. Findings of the study overall: Across the ex vivo response, the dominant clonotypes were HLA-C-restricted CMV-specific TCR beta clonotypes. The cumulative frequency of public TCR beta families identified carriers of CMV plus the relevant HLA.

From the reads, TCRdb called clonotypes with MiXCR, one entry per CDR3 protein. The sample yields 350,000 to 550,000 distinct CDR3 sequences, roughly 30% seen once. In its sample, this clonotype was seen many times. The antigen is unknown. This CDR3 region has 16 residues. V was pared by 1 base and J by 0 bases, with 5 bases of the junction left unmatched. Per the germline V gene, CDR1 is SGHKS and CDR2 is YYEKEE (reference sequence). The specimen was PBMCs. The V gene is TRBV5-5, the J gene TRBJ2-3, with 7 bases fitting TRBD2. This receptor was identified in a human donor in good health (CMV status not recorded). Some clones in this sample may be carry-over from other donors' samples. This chain's CDR3 is CASSLQGGGSTDTQYF. CDR3 sequence (DNA): TGTGCCAGCAGCTTGCAGGGCGGGGGAAGCACAGATACGCAGTATTTT.